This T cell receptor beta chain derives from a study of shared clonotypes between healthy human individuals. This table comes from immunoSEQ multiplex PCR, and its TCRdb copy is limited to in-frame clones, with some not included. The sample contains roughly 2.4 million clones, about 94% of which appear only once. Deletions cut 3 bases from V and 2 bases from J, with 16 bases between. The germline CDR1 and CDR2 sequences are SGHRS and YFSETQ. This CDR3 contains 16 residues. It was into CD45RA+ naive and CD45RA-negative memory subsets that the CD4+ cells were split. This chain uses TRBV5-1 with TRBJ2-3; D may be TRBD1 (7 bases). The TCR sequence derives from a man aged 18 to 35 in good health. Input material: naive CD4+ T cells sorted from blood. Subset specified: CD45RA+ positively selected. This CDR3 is CASSWRGQQVTDTQYF. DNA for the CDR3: TGCGCCAGCAGCTGGAGGGGGCAGCAAGTCACAGATACGCAGTATTTT.